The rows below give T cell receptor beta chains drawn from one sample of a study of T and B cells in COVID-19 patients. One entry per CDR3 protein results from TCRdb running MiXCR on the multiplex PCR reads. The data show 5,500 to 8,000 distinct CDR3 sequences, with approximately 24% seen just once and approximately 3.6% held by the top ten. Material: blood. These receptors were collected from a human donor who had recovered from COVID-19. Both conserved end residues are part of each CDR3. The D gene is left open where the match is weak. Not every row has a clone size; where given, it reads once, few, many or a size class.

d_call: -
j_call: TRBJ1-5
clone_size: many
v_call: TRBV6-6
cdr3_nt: TGTGCCAGCAGTTACGACGGGGGGGTAGGTCAGCCCCAGCATTTT
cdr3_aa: CASSYDGGVGQPQHF

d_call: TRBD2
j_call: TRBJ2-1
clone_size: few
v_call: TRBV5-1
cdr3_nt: TGCGCCAGCAGCTGGGGGACTAGCGGGTGGAATGAGCAGTTCTTC
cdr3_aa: CASSWGTSGWNEQFF

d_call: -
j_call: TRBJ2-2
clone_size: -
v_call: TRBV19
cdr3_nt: TGTGCCAGTAGTGCGGACAGAAACACCGGGGAGCTGTTTTTT
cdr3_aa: CASSADRNTGELFF

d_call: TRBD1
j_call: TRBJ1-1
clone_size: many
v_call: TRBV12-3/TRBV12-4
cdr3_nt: TGTGCCAGCAGTTGGGACAGGAACACTGAAGCTTTCTTT
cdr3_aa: CASSWDRNTEAFF

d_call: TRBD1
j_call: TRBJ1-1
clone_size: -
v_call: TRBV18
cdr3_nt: TGTGCCAGCCAGACAGGGACTGAAGCTTTCTTT
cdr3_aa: CASQTGTEAFF

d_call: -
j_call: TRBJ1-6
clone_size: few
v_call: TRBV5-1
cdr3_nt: TGCGCCAGCAGCTTGGGGGGAAGCTCCTATAATTCACCCCTCCACTTT
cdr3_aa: CASSLGGSSYNSPLHF

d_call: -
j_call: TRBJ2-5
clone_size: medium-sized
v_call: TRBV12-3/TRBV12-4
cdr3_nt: TGTGCCAGCAGTTTAGAGAACTTCCAAGAGACCCAGTACTTC
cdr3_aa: CASSLENFQETQYF

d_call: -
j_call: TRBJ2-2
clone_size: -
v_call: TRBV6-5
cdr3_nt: TGTGCCAGCAGTGAGTCGCACGGGGCTGTCGGGGAGCTGTTTTTT
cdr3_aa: CASSESHGAVGELFF

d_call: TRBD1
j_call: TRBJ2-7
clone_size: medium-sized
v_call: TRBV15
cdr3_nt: TGTGCCACCAGCAGTAACAGGGGGCCCTACGAGCAGTACTTC
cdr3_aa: CATSSNRGPYEQYF

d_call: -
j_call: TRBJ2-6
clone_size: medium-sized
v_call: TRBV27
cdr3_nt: TGTGCCAGCAGTATTAATTCGGCTGGGGCCAACGTCCTGACTTTC
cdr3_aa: CASSINSAGANVLTF

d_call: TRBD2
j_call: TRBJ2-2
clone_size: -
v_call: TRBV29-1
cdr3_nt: TGCAGCGTTGAGGGGACTAGCGGTAACACCGGGGAGCTGTTTTTT
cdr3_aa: CSVEGTSGNTGELFF

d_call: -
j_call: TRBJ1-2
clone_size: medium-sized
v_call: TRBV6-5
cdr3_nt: TGTGCCAGCAGTTACGCCGGAGGGGACGGCTATGGCTACACCTTC
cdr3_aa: CASSYAGGDGYGYTF

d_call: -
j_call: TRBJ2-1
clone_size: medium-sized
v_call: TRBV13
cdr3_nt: TGTGCCAGCAGCTTAGGTCCGGGAAATGAGCAGTTCTTC
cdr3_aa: CASSLGPGNEQFF

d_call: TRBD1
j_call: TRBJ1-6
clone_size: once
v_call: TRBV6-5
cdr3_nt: TGTGCCAGCAGTCCAGGGGGCAATTCACCCCTCCACTTT
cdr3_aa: CASSPGGNSPLHF

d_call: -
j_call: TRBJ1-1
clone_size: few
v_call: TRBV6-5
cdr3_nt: TGTGCCAGCAGGAATCGGCACGGGGCCATGAACACTGAAGCTTTCTTT
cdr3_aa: CASRNRHGAMNTEAFF

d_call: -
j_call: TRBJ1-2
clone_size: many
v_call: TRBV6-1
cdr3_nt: TGTGCCAGCAGTCTGACCCAAAGGGTTGGCTACACCTTC
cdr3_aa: CASSLTQRVGYTF

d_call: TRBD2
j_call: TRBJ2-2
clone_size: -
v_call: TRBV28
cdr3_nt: TGTGCCAGCACTCCTTGGGCTAGCGGAGTAGAAACCGGGGAGCTGTTTTTT
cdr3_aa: CASTPWASGVETGELFF

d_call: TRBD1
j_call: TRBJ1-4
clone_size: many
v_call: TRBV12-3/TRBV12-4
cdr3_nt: TGTGCCTCAGGGGGGTATGTCGAAAAACTGTTTTTT
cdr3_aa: CASGGYVEKLFF

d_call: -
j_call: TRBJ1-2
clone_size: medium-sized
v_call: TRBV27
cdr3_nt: TGTGCCAGCAGTCCAGGGGCTAGGTATGGCTACACCTTC
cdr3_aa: CASSPGARYGYTF

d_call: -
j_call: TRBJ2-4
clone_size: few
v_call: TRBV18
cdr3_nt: TGTGCCAGCTCACAGACCCCAACCTTTACAGCCAAAAACATTCAGTACTTC
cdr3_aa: CASSQTPTFTAKNIQYF

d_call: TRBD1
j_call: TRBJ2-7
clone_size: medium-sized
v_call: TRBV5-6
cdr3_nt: TGTGCCAGCAGCGCCCAGGGGGACTACGAGCAGTACTTC
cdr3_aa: CASSAQGDYEQYF

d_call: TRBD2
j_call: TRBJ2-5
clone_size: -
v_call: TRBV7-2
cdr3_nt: TGTGCCAGCAGCCCCGGGACTAGCGGGGAGACCCAGTACTTC
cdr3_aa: CASSPGTSGETQYF

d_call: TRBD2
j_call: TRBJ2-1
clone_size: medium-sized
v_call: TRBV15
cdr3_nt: TGTGCCACCAGCAGTCGGACTAGCGGGAACAATGAGCAGTTCTTC
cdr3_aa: CATSSRTSGNNEQFF

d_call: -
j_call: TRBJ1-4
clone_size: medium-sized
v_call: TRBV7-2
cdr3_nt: TGTGCCAGCAGCCGGAGTAATGAAAAACTGTTTTTT
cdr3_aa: CASSRSNEKLFF

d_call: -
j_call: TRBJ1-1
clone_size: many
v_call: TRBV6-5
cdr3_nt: TGTGCCACCAAGCAATCTGGGCGAAGCACTGAAGCTTTCTTT
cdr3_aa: CATKQSGRSTEAFF

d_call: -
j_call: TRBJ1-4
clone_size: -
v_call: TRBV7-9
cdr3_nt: TGTGCCAGCAGCTTAGAAGGGAAGGTAAAACTGTTTTTT
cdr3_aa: CASSLEGKVKLFF

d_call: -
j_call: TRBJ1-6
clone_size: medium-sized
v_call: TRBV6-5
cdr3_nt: TGTGCCACCAAGATGGGGGAGGTTGGGAATTCACCCCTCCACTTT
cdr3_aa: CATKMGEVGNSPLHF

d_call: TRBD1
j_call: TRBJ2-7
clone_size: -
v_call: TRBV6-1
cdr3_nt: TGTGCCAGCAGCGGACAGGGCCCAGGGCGCTCCTACGAGCAGTACTTC
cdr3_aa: CASSGQGPGRSYEQYF

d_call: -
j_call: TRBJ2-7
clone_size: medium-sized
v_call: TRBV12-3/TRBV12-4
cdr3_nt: TGTGCCAGCAACGTGGACGGCCCGAGGAACGAGCAGTACTTC
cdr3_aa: CASNVDGPRNEQYF

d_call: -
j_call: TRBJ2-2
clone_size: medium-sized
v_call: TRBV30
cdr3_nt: TGTGCCTGGAGTCGAGGATTCGGGGAGCTGTTTTTT
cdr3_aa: CAWSRGFGELFF

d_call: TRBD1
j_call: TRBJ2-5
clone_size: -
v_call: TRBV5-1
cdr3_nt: TGCGCCAGCAGCCGGGGGGACAGGGCAGAGACCCAGTACTTC
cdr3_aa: CASSRGDRAETQYF

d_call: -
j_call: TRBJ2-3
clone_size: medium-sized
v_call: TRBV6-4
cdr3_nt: TGTGCCAGCAGTGACGGGACTAGCACAGATACGCAGTATTTT
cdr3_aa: CASSDGTSTDTQYF

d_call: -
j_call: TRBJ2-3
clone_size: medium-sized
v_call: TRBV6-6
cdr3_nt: TGTGCCAGCAAGGAGGCAGATACGCAGTATTTT
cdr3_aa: CASKEADTQYF

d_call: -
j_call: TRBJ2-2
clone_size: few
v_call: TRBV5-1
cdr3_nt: TGCGCCAGCAGAGACGGGCCTAACACCGGGGAGCTGTTTTTT
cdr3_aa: CASRDGPNTGELFF

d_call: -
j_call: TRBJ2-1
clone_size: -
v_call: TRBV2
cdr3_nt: TGTGCCAGCGTGCAGGGTACTCTACGCAATGAGCAGTTCTTC
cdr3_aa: CASVQGTLRNEQFF

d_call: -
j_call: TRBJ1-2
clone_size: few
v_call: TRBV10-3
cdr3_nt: TGTGCCATCCTAGAGGTTGGTTGTGGCTACACCTTC
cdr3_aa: CAILEVGCGYTF

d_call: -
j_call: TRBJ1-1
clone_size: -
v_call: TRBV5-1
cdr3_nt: TGCGCCAGCAGCTGGTCAGGGTTAGGGAACACTGAAGCTTTCTTT
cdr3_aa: CASSWSGLGNTEAFF

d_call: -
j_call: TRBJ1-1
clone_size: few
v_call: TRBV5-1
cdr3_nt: TGCGCCAGCAGCTTGCTCCAGGGAGGGGCTGAAGCTTTCTTT
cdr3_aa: CASSLLQGGAEAFF

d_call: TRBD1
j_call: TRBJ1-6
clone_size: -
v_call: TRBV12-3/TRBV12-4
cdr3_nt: TGTGCCAGCAGTTTACATACCGGGACAGGCGGACCCTATAATTCACCCCTCCACTTT
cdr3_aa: CASSLHTGTGGPYNSPLHF

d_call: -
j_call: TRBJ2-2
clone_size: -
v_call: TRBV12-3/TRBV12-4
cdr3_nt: TGTGCCAGCAGCCCTGGGGGGCTCCGTCGGACCGGGGAGCTGTTTTTT
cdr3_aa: CASSPGGLRRTGELFF

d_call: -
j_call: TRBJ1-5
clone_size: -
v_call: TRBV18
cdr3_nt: TGTGCCAGCTCACAAGGGACACTCGGTAATCAGCCCCAGCATTTT
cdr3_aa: CASSQGTLGNQPQHF

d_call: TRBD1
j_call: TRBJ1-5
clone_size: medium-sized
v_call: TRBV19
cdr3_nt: TGTGCCAGTGATCGACAGGGTTTCAATCAGCCCCAGCATTTT
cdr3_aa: CASDRQGFNQPQHF

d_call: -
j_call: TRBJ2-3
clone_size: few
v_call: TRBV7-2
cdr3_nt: TGTGCCAGCAGCTTAGAAAGAGGGGGAGCGTCACATACGCAGTATTTT
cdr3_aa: CASSLERGGASHTQYF

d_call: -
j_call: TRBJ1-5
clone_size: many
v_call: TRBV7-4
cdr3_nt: TGTGCCCCCCGGACGCCCAAGTATCAGCCCCAGCATTTT
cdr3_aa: CAPRTPKYQPQHF

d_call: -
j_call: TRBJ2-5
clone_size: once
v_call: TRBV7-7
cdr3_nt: TGTGCCAGCAGCCGCGACTTCGGCCAAGAGACCCAGTACTTC
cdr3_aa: CASSRDFGQETQYF

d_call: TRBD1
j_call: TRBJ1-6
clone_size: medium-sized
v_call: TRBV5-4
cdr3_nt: TGTGCCAGCACCAAGACAGGGGTCGATTCACCCCTCCACTTT
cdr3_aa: CASTKTGVDSPLHF

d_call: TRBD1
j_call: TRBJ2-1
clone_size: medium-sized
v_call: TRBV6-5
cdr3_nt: TGTGCCAGCCAAAAGAACTCCGGGACAGGGTACAATGAGCAGTTCTTC
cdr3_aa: CASQKNSGTGYNEQFF

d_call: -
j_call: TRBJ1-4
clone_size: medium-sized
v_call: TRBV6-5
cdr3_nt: TGTGCCAGCAGACGGGACTCAAATGAAAAACTGTTTTTT
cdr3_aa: CASRRDSNEKLFF

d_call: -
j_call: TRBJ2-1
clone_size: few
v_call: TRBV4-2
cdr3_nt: TGTGCCAGCAGCCAAGAGTGGGGGGCGCCCGCCAATGAGCAGTTCTTC
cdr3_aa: CASSQEWGAPANEQFF

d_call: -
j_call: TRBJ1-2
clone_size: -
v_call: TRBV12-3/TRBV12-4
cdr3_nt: TGTGCCAGCAGCTTACAGGGAGACTATGGCTACACCTTC
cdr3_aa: CASSLQGDYGYTF

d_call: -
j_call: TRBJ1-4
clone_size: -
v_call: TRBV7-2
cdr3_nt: TGTGCCAGCAGCTTCACAGGTTATCGCGAAAAACTGTTTTTT
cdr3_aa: CASSFTGYREKLFF

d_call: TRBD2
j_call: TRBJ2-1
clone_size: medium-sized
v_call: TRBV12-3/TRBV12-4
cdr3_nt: TGTGCCAGCAGTCCGGGACTAGCGGGGGTAGGGTTCTTC
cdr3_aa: CASSPGLAGVGFF

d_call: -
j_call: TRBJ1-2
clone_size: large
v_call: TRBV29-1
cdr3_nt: TGCAGCGTTGTGGCAGGGAACGGCTACACCTTC
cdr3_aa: CSVVAGNGYTF

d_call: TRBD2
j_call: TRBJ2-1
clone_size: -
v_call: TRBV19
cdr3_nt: TGTGCCACCGGGACTAGCGGGGGGGCCAATGAGCAGTTCTTC
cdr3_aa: CATGTSGGANEQFF

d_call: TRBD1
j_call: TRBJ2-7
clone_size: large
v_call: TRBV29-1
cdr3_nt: TGCAGCGTTGTACGGGACAGGGGCTACGAGCAGTACTTC
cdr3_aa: CSVVRDRGYEQYF

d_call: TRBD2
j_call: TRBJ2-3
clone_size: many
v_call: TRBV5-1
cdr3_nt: TGCGCCAGCAGCTTGCGATCTAGCGGGGGCGGGCTATCGCAGTATTTT
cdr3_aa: CASSLRSSGGGLSQYF

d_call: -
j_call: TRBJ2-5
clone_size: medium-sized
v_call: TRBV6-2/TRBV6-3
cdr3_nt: TGTGCCACCGGCGTGGAGAGCCAGTACTTC
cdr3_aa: CATGVESQYF